The sequence of this TCR beta chain was determined in a study of blood T cell repertoires in COVID-19. Overall study context: Whether acute or convalescent, the COVID-19 samples came from the United States, Italy and Spain.

This clone was picked up a small number of times. The sample carries other DNA sequences with the same CDR3. In the original workflow: Amplified reference gene primers provided the basis for estimating nucleated cell counts. The protocol was immunoSEQ multiplex PCR, while the TCRdb copy is restricted to in-frame clones and leaves out a portion. The V and J calls and clone size were taken over from that table, and D and trimming were inferred from the DNA. The table has 120,000 to 150,000 clones, 84% seen once. V was clipped by 0 bases and J by 7 bases, with 13 bases between them. In germline, CDR1 is SGHRS, CDR2 YFSETQ. The CDR3 is 14 residues long. A COVID-19 case had been met by exposed participants during the 2 weeks before study entry.

This TCR was recovered from a woman aged 50 to 60 who had been exposed to COVID-19. Source material: PBMCs or T cells enriched from blood (not recorded which). The chain is built from TRBV5-1 and TRBJ1-1; possibly TRBD1 for D (6 bases). CDR3 nucleotide sequence: TGCGCCAGCAGCTTGGCCGGGGGGCGGGGTGAAGCTTTCTTT. Encoded protein: CASSLAGGRGEAFF. The variable domain in full, completed from reference TRBV5-1 and TRBJ1-1, reads KAGVTQTPRYLIKTRGQQVTLSCSPISGHRSVSWYQQTPGQGLQFLFEYFSETQRNKGNFPGRFSGRQFSNSRSEMNVSTLELGDSALYLCASSLAGGRGEAFFGQGTRLTVV.